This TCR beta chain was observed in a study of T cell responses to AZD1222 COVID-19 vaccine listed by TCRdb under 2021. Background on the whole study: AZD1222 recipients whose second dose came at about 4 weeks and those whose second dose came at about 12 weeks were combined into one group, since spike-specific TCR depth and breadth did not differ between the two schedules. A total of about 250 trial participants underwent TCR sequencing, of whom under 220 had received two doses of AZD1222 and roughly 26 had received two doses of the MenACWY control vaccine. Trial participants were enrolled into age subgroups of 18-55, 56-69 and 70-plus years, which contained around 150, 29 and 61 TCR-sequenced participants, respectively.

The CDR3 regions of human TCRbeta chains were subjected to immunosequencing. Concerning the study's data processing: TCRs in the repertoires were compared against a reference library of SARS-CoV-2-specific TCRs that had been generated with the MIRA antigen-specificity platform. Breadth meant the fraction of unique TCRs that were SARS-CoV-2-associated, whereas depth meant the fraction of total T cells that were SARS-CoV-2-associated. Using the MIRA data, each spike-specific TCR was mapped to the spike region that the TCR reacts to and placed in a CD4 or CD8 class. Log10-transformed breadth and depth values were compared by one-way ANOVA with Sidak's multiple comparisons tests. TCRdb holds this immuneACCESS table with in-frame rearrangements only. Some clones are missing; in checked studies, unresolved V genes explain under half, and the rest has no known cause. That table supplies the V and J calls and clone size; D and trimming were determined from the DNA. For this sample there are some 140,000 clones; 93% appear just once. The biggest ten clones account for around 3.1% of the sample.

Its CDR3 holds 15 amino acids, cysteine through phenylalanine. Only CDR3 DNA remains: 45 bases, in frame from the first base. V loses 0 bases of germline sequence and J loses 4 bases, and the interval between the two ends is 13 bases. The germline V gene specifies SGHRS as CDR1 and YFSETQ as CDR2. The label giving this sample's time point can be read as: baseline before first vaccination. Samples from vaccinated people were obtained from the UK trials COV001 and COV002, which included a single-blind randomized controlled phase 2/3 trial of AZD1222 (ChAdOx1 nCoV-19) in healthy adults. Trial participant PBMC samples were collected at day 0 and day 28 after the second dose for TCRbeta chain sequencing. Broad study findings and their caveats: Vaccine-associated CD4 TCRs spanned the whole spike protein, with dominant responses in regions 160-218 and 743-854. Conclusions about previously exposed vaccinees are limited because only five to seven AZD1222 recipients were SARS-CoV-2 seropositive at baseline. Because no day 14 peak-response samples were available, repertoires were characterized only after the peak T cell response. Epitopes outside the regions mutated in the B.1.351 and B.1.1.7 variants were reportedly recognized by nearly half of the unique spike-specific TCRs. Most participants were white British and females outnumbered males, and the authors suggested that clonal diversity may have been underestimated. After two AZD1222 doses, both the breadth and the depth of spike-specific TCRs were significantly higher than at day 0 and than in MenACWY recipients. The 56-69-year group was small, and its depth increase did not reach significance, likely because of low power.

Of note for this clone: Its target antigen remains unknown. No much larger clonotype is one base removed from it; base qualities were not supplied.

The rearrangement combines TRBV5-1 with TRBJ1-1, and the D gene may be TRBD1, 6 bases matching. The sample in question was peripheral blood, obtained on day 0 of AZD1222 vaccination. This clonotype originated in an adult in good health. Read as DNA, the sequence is TGCGCCAGCAGCTTGGACACAGGGCACCCCACTGAAGCTTTCTTT. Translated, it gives CASSLDTGHPTEAFF.